The 30 T cell receptor beta chains below come from one sample, sequenced in a study of immune evolution from preneoplasia to lung adenocarcinoma. This table comes from immunoSEQ multiplex PCR, and its TCRdb copy is limited to in-frame clones, with some not included. Of roughly 5,000 clones in the sample, roughly 76% are singletons; the top ten hold around 11%. Sequencing used FFPE minimally invasive lung adenocarcinoma tissue. The receptors here all came from a person in their sixties or seventies with lung adenocarcinoma.

V and J are TRBV4-2 and TRBJ2-2; 8 nucleotides line up with TRBD2. V lost 0 bases to trimming and J lost 2 bases; unmatched junction nucleotides: 5. The germline CDR1 and CDR2 sequences are LGHNA and YNFKEQ. The CDR3 consists of 17 residues. CDR3 sequence reads: CASSQDGGLANTGELFF. CDR3 sequence (DNA): TGTGCCAGCAGCCAAGATGGCGGACTAGCAAACACCGGGGAGCTGTTTTTT.

This clone was seen only once. The chain couples TRBV10-3 to TRBJ2-3, with 7 positions matching TRBD2. Looked up from germline, CDR1 is ENHRY and CDR2 is SYGVKD. The CDR3 spans 14 residues. V trimming: 10 bases; J trimming: 1 base; junction bases outside the gene matches: 8. CDR3 coding DNA: TGTGCCACCTGGGAGGGGCCCGGCACAGATACGCAGTATTTT. It encodes CATWEGPGTDTQYF.

The gene calls are TRBV6-5 and TRBJ2-5, with 10 bases matching TRBD2. V was pared by 6 bases and J by 2 bases, with 6 bases of the junction left unmatched. Germline V gene data show CDR1 as MNHEY and CDR2 as SVGAGI. The CDR3 consists of 15 residues. In nucleotides, the CDR3 is TGTGCCAGCAGGATAGCGGGGGGCCCTCAAGAGACCCAGTACTTC. Translated: CASRIAGGPQETQYF.

The chain is built from TRBV7-9 and TRBJ2-5, with TRBD2 identical over 7 bases. The V segment lost 6 bases and the J segment 2 bases; nucleotides outside the gene matches: 3. The CDR3 extends over 13 amino acids. Germline CDR1 is SEHNR and CDR2 is FQNEAQ (reference sequence). The CDR3 loop reads CASRRDYQETQYF. The CDR3 nucleotides are TGTGCCAGCAGGCGGGACTATCAAGAGACCCAGTACTTC.

The chain couples TRBV5-1 to TRBJ2-3; 8 bases agree with TRBD1. Trimming at V came to 2 bases and at J to 5 bases, leaving 4 bases not matched to a gene. This CDR3 contains 14 residues. The germline V gene encodes CDR1 SGHRS and CDR2 YFSETQ. The CDR3 loop is CASSFGRGQDTQYF. In DNA form, the CDR3 reads TGCGCCAGCAGCTTCGGCAGGGGGCAAGATACGCAGTATTTT.

This clone was seen more than once but under ten times. The V and J genes are TRBV5-1 and TRBJ2-5, with a possible D match to TRBD1 (7 bases). From germline, CDR1 is SGHRS and CDR2 YFSETQ. V lost 4 bases to trimming and J lost 4 bases, with 17 bases between them. This CDR3 has 15 residues. The chain's CDR3 is CASSDPAGQRETQYF. In DNA, the CDR3 is TGCGCCAGCAGCGACCCGGCGGGACAGAGAGAGACCCAGTACTTC.

The chain is built from TRBV9 and TRBJ1-2; no reliable D call. The V end was cut by 3 bases, the J end by 0 bases, with 12 bases between. From germline, CDR1 is SGDLS and CDR2 YYNGEE. This CDR3 is built from 15 residues. The DNA of the CDR3 is TGTGCCAGCAGCGCCCGCCTGACGGCTAACTATGGCTACACCTTC. Translating gives CASSARLTANYGYTF. Variable domain in full (rest from reference TRBV9 and TRBJ1-2): DSGVTQTPKHLITATGQRVTLRCSPRSGDLSVYWYQQSLDQGLQFLIQYYNGEERAKGNILERFSAQQFPDLHSELNLSSLELGDSALYFCASSARLTANYGYTFGSGTRLTVV.

The genes are TRBV2 and TRBJ2-3; 7 bases match TRBD2. CDR3 size: 13 residues. Germline CDR1 reads SNHLY; CDR2 reads FYNNEI. V lost 10 bases, J lost 4 bases, and 8 bases stayed unmatched. The CDR3 loop reads CAIGGGIADTQYF. The CDR3 bases are TGTGCCATTGGGGGGGGGATAGCAGATACGCAGTATTTT.

The J gene is TRBJ1-6, the V gene TRBV4-3; possibly TRBD1 for D (5 bases). CDR1 and CDR2 (germline): LGHNA, YSLEER. The CDR3 is 14 amino acids. Trimming shortened V by 0 bases and J by 14 bases, and 14 bases separated the two germline ends. CDR3 in amino acids: CASSQDLVGTALHF. The CDR3 nucleotides are TGCGCCAGCAGCCAAGACCTAGTCGGGACGGCCCTCCACTTT.

The chain links TRBV30 to TRBJ2-1; a possible D gene is TRBD2 (5 bases). The V end was cut by 2 bases, the J end by 0 bases, with 11 bases between. Germline assignment: CDR1 GTSNPN and CDR2 SVGIG (reference sequence). The CDR3 covers 15 residues. The CDR3 nucleotides are TGTGCCTGGAGTCTCGGGGATAGCTCCTACAATGAGCAGTTCTTC. Residues: CAWSLGDSSYNEQFF.

This chain joins TRBV5-1 and TRBJ2-5; no reliable D call. Germline V gene data show CDR1 as SGHRS and CDR2 as YFSETQ. This CDR3 comprises 15 residues. Trimming pared 2 bases from V and 0 bases from J, leaving 11 bases between. The CDR3 nucleotides read TGCGCCAGCAGCTTATGGGGTAGCAACCAAGAGACCCAGTACTTC. Translation gives CASSLWGSNQETQYF.

The J gene is TRBJ1-5, the V gene TRBV30; 11 bases are a match to TRBD1. This CDR3 has 15 residues. Germline CDR1 and CDR2: GTSNPN and SVGIG (reference sequence). V shed 5 bases and J 7 bases; nucleotides not matched to a gene: 10. CDR3 in DNA: TGTGCCTGGGGGGACAGGGGGACAATAGTACAGCCCCAGCATTTT. It yields the protein CAWGDRGTIVQPQHF.

V is TRBV7-3 and J is TRBJ2-5, with TRBD1 as a possible D gene (5 bases). Germline CDR1 SGHTA, CDR2 FQGTGA. The germline V and J ends were trimmed by 0 bases and 1 base, with 6 bases remaining between them. The CDR3 spans 14 residues. Written as DNA, the CDR3 is TGTGCCAGCAGCTTAACAGACAGCCAAGAGACCCAGTACTTC. Its protein is CASSLTDSQETQYF. Full variable domain (remainder filled in from reference TRBV7-3 and TRBJ2-5): GAGVSQTPSNKVTEKGKYVELRCDPISGHTALYWYRQSLGQGPEFLIYFQGTGAADDSGLPNDRFFAVRPEGSVSTLKIQRTERGDSAVYLCASSLTDSQETQYFGPGTRLLVL.

CDR3 in amino acids: CASSYRTGGLRETQYF. The DNA for the CDR3 is TGTGCCAGCAGCTACAGGACAGGGGGCTTGCGAGAGACCCAGTACTTC. The chain uses TRBV7-6 and TRBJ2-5; 11 nucleotides match TRBD1. CDR1 SGHVS and CDR2 FNYEAQ come from the germline V gene. The V gene end was trimmed by 4 bases and the J gene end by 4 bases; junction bases not matched to a gene: 8. The CDR3 consists of 16 residues. Based on the CDR3 plus reference TRBV7-6 and TRBJ2-5, the full variable domain is GAGVSQSPRYKVTKRGQDVALRCDPISGHVSLYWYRQALGQGPEFLTYFNYEAQQDKSGLPNDRFSAERPEGSISTLTIQRTEQRDSAMYRCASSYRTGGLRETQYFGPGTRLLVL.

The rearrangement links TRBV4-3 to TRBJ2-6; D remains unclear. V was cut by 4 bases and J by 0 bases, with 7 bases left in between. This CDR3 has 15 amino acids. CDR1 and CDR2 (germline): LGHNA, YSLEER. CDR3: CASSRTSSGANVLTF. CDR3 bases: TGCGCCAGCAGCCGCACTTCCTCTGGGGCCAACGTCCTGACTTTC.

This clone was recorded once. The chain employs TRBV2 and TRBJ2-1; possibly TRBD1 for D (6 bases). Germline V gives CDR1 SNHLY, CDR2 FYNNEI. V shed 10 bases and J shed 6 bases, with 19 bases lying between them. This CDR3 is built from 14 residues. The CDR3 is CATNLRDTTNEQFF. The CDR3, as DNA: TGTGCCACCAATCTCCGGGACACCACCAATGAGCAGTTCTTC.

The rearrangement uses TRBV7-9 and TRBJ1-2; D is uncertain. Germline CDR1 is SEHNR and CDR2 is FQNEAQ (reference sequence). Trimming removed 5 bases at V and 0 bases at J, with 13 bases between. There are 15 residues in the CDR3. The CDR3 loop reads CASSPTAAANYGYTF. The CDR3 region has the DNA TGTGCCAGCAGCCCTACGGCGGCTGCTAACTATGGCTACACCTTC.

This chain connects TRBV2 to TRBJ2-3; D not certain. This CDR3 has 11 amino acids. V was clipped by 7 bases and J by 4 bases, with 6 bases between them. In germline, CDR1 is SNHLY, CDR2 FYNNEI. Here the CDR3 reads CASIEADTQYF. CDR3 nucleotides: TGTGCCAGCATAGAGGCAGATACGCAGTATTTT.

About this clone: Since no conserved phenylalanine or tryptophan closes the CDR3, a read error is the likely cause. The DNA is omitted, as the CDR3 cannot be located on it reliably, and the CDR3 follows TCRdb's listing. This chain's CDR3 is CASSSPDRDL. The chain has TRBV28 and TRBJ2-7; TRBD1 was called by the table and not checked on the DNA. The CDR3 extends over 10 residues, inclusive of both ends. From germline, CDR1 is MDHEN and CDR2 SYDVKM.

Note on this clone: One junction end disagrees with the germline gene, perhaps due to a read error. This rearrangement joins TRBV6-1 to TRBJ2-7; tentative D call: TRBD1 (6 bases). The CDR3 loop spans 14 amino acids. In germline, CDR1 is MNHNS, CDR2 SASEGT. CDR3 sequence reads: CANSVSQGHFEQYF. Written as DNA, the CDR3 is TGTGCCAACAGTGTTTCACAGGGCCATTTCGAGCAGTACTTC.

This rearrangement joins TRBV30 to TRBJ2-5, with D tentatively TRBD2 (5 bases). CDR1 is GTSNPN, CDR2 SVGIG, per germline (reference sequence). The V and J ends lost 2 bases and 4 bases respectively, with 11 bases between them. The CDR3 loop spans 13 amino acids. The CDR3 bases are TGTGCCTGGAGTCGTTCTAGCCGAGAGACCCAGTACTTC. Amino acids: CAWSRSSRETQYF.

The chain is built from TRBV12-5 and TRBJ2-1, with 7 bases lining up with TRBD2. Germline V lookup: CDR1 LGHNT, CDR2 FRNRAP. The V and J ends lost 0 bases and 2 bases, in that order; junction bases with no gene match: 1. The CDR3 has 15 amino acids. Here the CDR3 DNA reads TGTGCTAGTGGTTTGGTTAGCGGGCCCTACAATGAGCAGTTCTTC. This sequence encodes CASGLVSGPYNEQFF.

This clone was seen just once. The rearrangement uses TRBV10-3 and TRBJ1-5; no definite D call. V gave up 2 bases and J gave up 4 bases, with 6 bases separating them. Per germline, CDR1 ENHRY and CDR2 SYGVKD. The CDR3 is 13 amino acids. CDR3: CAISERGNQPQHF. The CDR3 DNA reads as TGTGCCATCAGTGAGCGCGGTAATCAGCCCCAGCATTTT.

The J gene is TRBJ1-5, the V gene TRBV10-3; D not certain. Deletions cut 3 bases from V and 5 bases from J, with 11 bases between. The CDR3 covers 14 residues. CDR1 is ENHRY, CDR2 SYGVKD, per germline. CDR3 loop: CAISDQDGDQPQHF. The CDR3 region has the DNA TGTGCCATCAGTGACCAAGACGGAGATCAGCCCCAGCATTTT.

V and J are TRBV11-2 and TRBJ1-1; D is undetermined. CDR1 and CDR2 (germline): SGHAT, FQNNGV. The length of the CDR3 is 14 residues. Trimming stripped 0 bases from V and 5 bases from J, with 10 bases between. CDR3 bases: TGTGCCAGCAGCTTAGATGTTGGCGGGACTGAAGCTTTCTTT. It translates to CASSLDVGGTEAFF.

The chain uses TRBV7-9 and TRBJ2-2; no reliable D call. The CDR3 runs 16 residues. Germline CDR1 reads SEHNR; CDR2 reads FQNEAQ (reference sequence). V was pared by 0 bases and J by 0 bases, with 8 bases between. CDR3 sequence reads: CASSLAQAANTGELFF. DNA for the CDR3: TGTGCCAGCAGCTTAGCTCAAGCCGCGAACACCGGGGAGCTGTTTTTT.

V usage is TRBV21-1 and J usage is TRBJ1-2. TRBV21-1 is noted as a pseudogene. CDR3 length equals 14 residues. CDR3 amino acids: CASEGRGGDYGYTF. As DNA, the CDR3 is TGTGCCAGCGAAGGGCGGGGGGGTGACTATGGCTACACCTTC.

The chain has TRBV2 and TRBJ2-7; TRBD1 aligns across 10 bases. Germline V gene lookup returns CDR1 SNHLY and CDR2 FYNNEI. This CDR3 spans 14 amino acids. After removal of 6 bases from V and 6 bases from J, the junction contained 8 bases not matched to a gene. CDR3 protein: CASSPGQGSTEQYF. The CDR3 DNA reads TGTGCCAGCAGCCCGGGACAGGGGTCCACCGAGCAGTACTTC.

The rearrangement joins TRBV11-1 to TRBJ2-5; D is perhaps TRBD1 (6 bases). The germline V and J ends were trimmed by 4 bases and 2 bases, with 14 bases remaining between them. CDR3 size: 15 residues. CDR1 is SGHAT and CDR2 is FQDESV in the germline V gene (reference sequence). The CDR3 is CASSSVTGQQETQYF. Here the CDR3 DNA reads TGTGCCAGCAGCTCCGTTACGGGACAACAAGAGACCCAGTACTTC.

The rearrangement links TRBV6-1 to TRBJ2-3; 8 bases map to TRBD2. Germline CDR1 reads MNHNS; CDR2 reads SASEGT. CDR3 length equals 17 residues. J lost 7 bases, V lost 4 bases, and 16 bases had no gene match. The CDR3 coding sequence is TGTGCCAGCAGTGCAGACCCGGGACTAGGTAGGGCCCATACGCAGTATTTT. This codes for CASSADPGLGRAHTQYF.